This TCR beta chain was sequenced in a study of cytomegalovirus exposure and HLA in healthy donors. Study-level background: An earlier analysis found some 120 million unique TCR beta sequences from 200 million or so T cells.

Study results and caveats: When presence/absence was analysed, sequencing depth was taken to be roughly uniform across donors. Association with HLA alleles at 0.05 false discovery rate was found for some 18,000 TCR beta sequences in a later analysis. Across HLA loci, a later analysis found differing TCR association rates, with DRB1 most and HLA-C fewest.

A word on this clone: Its antigen is currently unknown.

The PCR made use of 60 Vbeta and 13 Jbeta primers. This table comes from immunoSEQ multiplex PCR, and its TCRdb copy is limited to in-frame clones, with some not included. This table holds approximately 170,000 clones. This clonotype was sampled from a woman younger than 30 in good health and CMV-seropositive. The sequenced sample was PBMCs.

CDR3 DNA sequence: TGTGCCAGCAGTGGCCTCGGGACAGGACACACCGGGGAGCTGTTTTTT. Translated: CASSGLGTGHTGELFF. This chain uses TRBV6-1 with TRBJ2-2, with 8 bases that match TRBD1. The CDR3 totals 16 residues. The junction had 7 bases not matched to a gene; V was cut back by 4 bases and J by 3 bases. Germline-derived CDR1 and CDR2 are MNHNS and SASEGT.